A single TCR beta chain is shown here with its context. This specimen comes from a study of blood T cell repertoires in COVID-19. Study context: Samples taken during acute and convalescent COVID-19 were collected in the United States, Italy and Spain. PBMCs, B-cell-depleted T cells, or T cells provided the cDNA or gDNA that made up the material.

This table comes from immunoSEQ multiplex PCR, and its TCRdb copy is limited to in-frame clones, with some not included. This table has fewer than 300,000 clones, more than 70% appearing once. This TCR was sampled from a woman aged 18 to 35 with acute or convalescent COVID-19. The specimen was peripheral blood.

CDR3 protein: CATSDPQGAGDGYTF. CDR3 nucleotide sequence: TGTGCCACCAGTGATCCACAGGGGGCTGGGGATGGCTACACCTTC. The V and J genes are TRBV24-1 and TRBJ1-2, with TRBD1 identical over 9 bases. The CDR3 covers 15 residues. Trimming took 3 bases from V and 6 from J; bases not matched to a gene: 7. The germline CDR1 and CDR2 sequences are KGHDR and SFDVKD.